The sequence of this TCR beta chain was determined in a study of shared clonotypes between healthy human individuals. The study's findings and limits: Even with large depth, rarefaction showed that sorted-subset sequencing was incomplete. Memory subsets generally showed smaller estimated richness than naive subsets did.

Assay: immunoSEQ multiplex PCR; the TCRdb copy retains only in-frame clones and omits some. The sample carries about 2.4 million clones, 93% recorded once. To note about this clone: What it recognizes is unknown. Other nucleotide sequences from this sample produce the same CDR3.

CD4+ cells underwent separation, giving CD45RA+ naive and CD45RA-negative memory subsets. Sequencing was carried out using naive CD4+ T cells from PBMCs. Subset reported: CD45RA+ positively selected. The receptor was derived from a man younger than 35 in good health. Some clones in this sample may be carry-over from other donors' samples.

This CDR3 is CASSFRGNYGYTF. CDR3 in DNA: TGTGCCAGCAGTTTTCGGGGGAACTATGGCTACACCTTC. The V gene is TRBV28, the J gene TRBJ1-2; D is perhaps TRBD1 (5 bases). Germline V CDR1 and CDR2: MDHEN, SYDVKM. The V and J ends lost 3 bases and 2 bases respectively, with 7 bases between them. The CDR3 is 13 amino acids.